The next 6 T cell receptor beta chains were all read from a single sample in a study of pediatric ulcerative colitis. The table came from immunoSEQ multiplex PCR; TCRdb's copy has only in-frame clones and leaves some out. The sample yields around 10,000 clones, 88% seen once. The sample consisted of blood. All receptors come from a girl aged 10 to 17 with moderate ulcerative colitis.

V gene TRBV28 combines with J gene TRBJ2-7; no clear D gene. The CDR3 is made up of 12 amino acids. Between the trimmed V and J ends, which lost 5 bases and 4 bases, there was a span of 9 bases. Germline lookup yields CDR1 MDHEN and CDR2 SYDVKM. The CDR3 sequence: CASSPTTYEQYF. CDR3 DNA: TGTGCCAGCAGTCCTACTACTTACGAGCAGTACTTC.

V gene TRBV11-3 combines with J gene TRBJ2-7; D gene uncertain. Germline V lookup: CDR1 SGHNT, CDR2 YENEEA. Trimming removed 2 bases at V and 2 bases at J, with 7 bases between. CDR3 length: 13 residues. In nucleotides, the CDR3 is TGTGCCAGCAGCTTACCCCTTCCCTACGAGCAGTACTTC. Its protein product is CASSLPLPYEQYF.

This chain links TRBV15 with TRBJ2-5, with 9 bases identical to TRBD1. The V segment lost 1 base and the J segment 5 bases; nucleotides outside the gene matches: 5. CDR1 is LNHNV and CDR2 is YYDKDF in the germline V gene (reference sequence). The CDR3 sequence is 15 residues long. In DNA form, the CDR3 reads TGTGCCACCAGCAGAGCCACAGGGGGCGGTGAGACCCAGTACTTC. Translation gives CATSRATGGGETQYF.

The rearrangement joins TRBV2 to TRBJ1-1; a possible D gene is TRBD1 (5 bases). Trimming took off 6 bases at V and 2 bases at J, with 10 bases between the two ends. Per the germline V gene, CDR1 is SNHLY and CDR2 is FYNNEI. The CDR3 is 13 amino acids. This chain's CDR3 is CASSPRVNTEAFF. In nucleotides, the CDR3 is TGTGCCAGCAGCCCCAGGGTTAACACTGAAGCTTTCTTT.

The genes are TRBV28 and TRBJ2-1; D is ambiguous. Trimming took 7 bases from V and 9 from J, leaving 13 bases between them. Germline CDR1 reads MDHEN; CDR2 reads SYDVKM. This CDR3 has 12 residues. CDR3 sequence reads: CASTSPSREQFF. CDR3 in DNA: TGTGCCAGCACCTCGCCCTCCCGTGAGCAGTTCTTC.

The chain couples TRBV2 to TRBJ2-3, with 13 bases aligning to TRBD2. V was pared by 9 bases and J by 7 bases, with 4 bases of the junction left unmatched. Germline V CDR1 and CDR2: SNHLY, FYNNEI. This CDR3 has 13 residues. The DNA of the CDR3 is TGTGCCAGTGGGGGACTAGCGGGGAATACGCAGTATTTT. Protein product: CASGGLAGNTQYF.